This T cell receptor beta chain appears in the sequencing data of a study of control samples from healthy donors and cancer patients. Germline CDR1 MNHNY, CDR2 SVGAGI (reference sequence). The CDR3 has 13 amino acids. Between the trimmed V and J ends, which lost 7 bases and 6 bases, there was a span of 12 bases. Here immunoSEQ multiplex PCR was the method, and the copy in TCRdb shows in-frame clones only, minus some. The data contain about 60,000 clones, roughly 95% of them singletons. Sequencing used blood. V usage is TRBV6-6 and J usage is TRBJ1-4; D possibly corresponds to TRBD1 (6 bases). This sequence originates from a woman younger than 35 in good health. This CDR3 is CASKTGYDEKLFF. DNA for the CDR3: TGTGCCAGCAAGACAGGTTATGATGAAAAACTGTTTTTT.